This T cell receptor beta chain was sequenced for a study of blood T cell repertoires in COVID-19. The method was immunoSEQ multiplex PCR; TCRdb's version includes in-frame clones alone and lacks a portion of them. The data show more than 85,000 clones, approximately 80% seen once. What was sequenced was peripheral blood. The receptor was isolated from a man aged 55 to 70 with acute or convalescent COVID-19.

The CDR3 nucleotides read TGTGCCAGCAGCTTGGTTCGGGAGAACTATGGCTACACCTTC. Protein sequence: CASSLVRENYGYTF. The gene calls are TRBV5-5 and TRBJ1-2; D gene uncertain. Germline lookup yields CDR1 SGHKS and CDR2 YYEKEE (reference sequence). This CDR3 has 14 amino acids. Deletions cut 0 bases from V and 2 bases from J, with 8 bases between.